This T cell receptor (beta chain) was captured in a study of post-analysis software for immune sequencing data. Study as a whole: Progressive-relapsing, secondary progressive and relapsing-remitting multiple sclerosis were among the disease courses included. Findings and caveats of the study: Controls had lower frequencies than patients of about 5 TRBV segments, which included TRBV5-6, TRBV5-1 and TRBV20-1. There was significantly lower normalized Chao1 diversity in multiple sclerosis patients than in controls.

This CDR3 has 15 amino acids. Turning to this clonotype: The antigen is unknown. One end of the junction does not line up with germline, which may come from a read error.

Unique molecular identifiers featured in each of the TCR beta cDNA libraries. TCRdb itself ran the PCR reads through MiXCR, one entry per CDR3 protein. The sample has hundreds of thousands of distinct CDR3 sequences, under 55% seen once. The clonotype comes from a girl under 18 with multiple sclerosis. Sequencing was performed on blood. This sequence joins TRBV12-3 or TRBV12-4 and TRBJ2-1; 7 bases are a match to TRBD1. CDR3 residues: CASRTTGSSYSEQFF. DNA of the CDR3: TGTGCCAGCAGGACGACAGGGTCAAGCTACAGTGAGCAGTTCTTC.